This T cell receptor (beta chain) was observed in a study of blood T cell repertoires in COVID-19. In the study overall: The study drew acute and convalescent COVID-19 samples from the United States, Italy and Spain. T cells, B-cell-depleted T cells, or PBMCs provided the cDNA or gDNA that served as material.

The CDR3 runs to 13 residues. Germline V gene lookup returns CDR1 GTSNPN and CDR2 SVGIG (reference sequence). The V end was cut by 2 bases, the J end by 4 bases, with 8 bases between. Study processing details: It was from reference gene primer amplification that nucleated cell counts were estimated. Assay: immunoSEQ multiplex PCR; the TCRdb copy retains only in-frame clones and omits some. V, J and clone size are taken as reported in that table, and D and trimming were inferred from the DNA itself. The repertoire has tens of thousands of clones, over 70% of them found once; the top ten carry almost 8%.

Sequencing used peripheral blood. This sequence joins TRBV30 and TRBJ1-4; D is unresolved. The receptor was derived from a man in his forties or fifties with acute or convalescent COVID-19. The CDR3 DNA sequence: TGTGCCTGGAGTATGGGCAGTAATGAAAAACTGTTTTTT. Translation gives CAWSMGSNEKLFF.